The source of this T cell receptor (beta chain) is a study of T cell responses to AZD1222 COVID-19 vaccine. V shed 5 bases and J 3 bases; nucleotides not matched to a gene: 6. CDR1 is SEHNR and CDR2 is FQNEAQ in the germline V gene (reference sequence). The CDR3 runs 14 residues. The protocol was immunoSEQ multiplex PCR, while the TCRdb copy is restricted to in-frame clones and leaves out a portion. Of fewer than 30,000 clones in the sample, about 86% were seen once. The chain combines TRBV7-9 with TRBJ2-7; 8 nucleotides match TRBD1. This TCR came from an adult who received the AZD1222 COVID-19 vaccine. The source material was peripheral blood, sampled 28 days after the second AZD1222 dose. Here the CDR3 reads CASSLDRASYEQYF. CDR3 nucleotide sequence: TGTGCCAGCAGCCTGGACAGGGCGAGCTACGAGCAGTACTTC. The full variable domain, its missing parts supplied by reference TRBV7-9 and TRBJ2-7, is DTGVSQNPRHKITKRGQNVTFRCDPISEHNRLYWYRQTLGQGPEFLTYFQNEAQLEKSRLLSDRFSAERPKGSFSTLEIQRTEQGDSAMYLCASSLDRASYEQYFGPGTRLTVT.